These 30 T cell receptor beta chains came from one sample sequenced in a study of blood T cells in healthy people across ages. PCR was performed a second time for about 6 to 12 cycles using a sample-barcoded 5' primer and a J-beta primer mix. TCRdb used MiXCR to reprocess the 5' RACE reads, holding one entry per CDR3 protein. The sample has about 1,800,000 distinct CDR3 sequences, approximately 28% seen once; the top ten hold roughly 8%. The sample was blood. The receptors derive from a woman aged 25 to 39 in good health.

DNA for the CDR3: TGTGCCAGCACATACTCCGGGACTAGCGGGGGAATGACGGCCCAGTACTTC. It translates to CASTYSGTSGGMTAQYF. This chain uses TRBV2 with TRBJ2-5, with 14 bases aligning to TRBD2. CDR3 size: 17 residues. Germline V gene lookup returns CDR1 SNHLY and CDR2 FYNNEI. J was trimmed by 9 bases and V by 7 bases; bases with no gene match: 16.

This clonotype has just a few counts. V and J are TRBV10-2 and TRBJ2-3; a possible D gene is TRBD2 (6 bases). V was trimmed by 8 bases and J by 1 base, leaving 16 bases between them. This CDR3 has 15 amino acids. Per germline, CDR1 WSHSY and CDR2 SAAADI. This chain's CDR3 is CASQQEGSGTDTQYF. The CDR3 nucleotides are TGCGCCAGCCAGCAGGAGGGCTCTGGCACAGATACGCAGTATTTT.

Regarding this clonotype: A much larger clone sits a single nucleotide away, making a read error possible. The chain recombines TRBV5-5 with TRBJ2-6; maybe TRBD2 (5 bases). V was shortened by 0 bases and J by 2 bases, with 9 bases between the two germline ends. The CDR3 covers 16 residues. Germline-derived CDR1 and CDR2 are SGHKS and YYEKEE (reference sequence). CDR3 coding DNA: TGTGCCAGCAGCTTGGAGCGGCAACCTGGGGCCAACGTCCTGACTTTC. This gives the protein CASSLERQPGANVLTF.

This clonotype showed up just a few times. CDR3 nucleotide sequence: TGTGCCAGCAGCTCTGAGACAGGGAGTAGGTACACCTTC. It is translated as CASSSETGSRYTF. This chain uses TRBV7-9 with TRBJ1-2, with 7 bases that match TRBD1. CDR3 length: 13 amino acids. Germline V gives CDR1 SEHNR, CDR2 FQNEAQ (reference sequence). J gave up 11 bases and V 4 bases, and 10 bases lay outside the gene matches.

The rearrangement links TRBV7-2 to TRBJ1-2; D may be TRBD1 (6 bases). There are 15 residues in the CDR3. V was cut by 4 bases and J by 8 bases, with 20 bases left in between. The germline V gene encodes CDR1 SGHTA and CDR2 FQGNSA. The CDR3 region is CASSSQLRGAGGYTF. DNA of the CDR3: TGTGCCAGCAGCTCCCAATTAAGGGGGGCAGGAGGCTACACCTTC.

This clonotype has ten or more counts. The J gene is TRBJ2-7, the V gene TRBV20-1; a possible D gene is TRBD2 (6 bases). Germline V gene lookup returns CDR1 DFQATT and CDR2 SNEGSKA (reference sequence). Trimming stripped 6 bases from V and 0 bases from J, with 18 bases between. The CDR3 runs to 15 residues. In DNA, the CDR3 is TGCAGTGCAAACGCTCTAGCGCTTAGCTCCTACGAGCAGTACTTC. Translated, it gives CSANALALSSYEQYF.

In this sample, this clonotype turned up a few times. V gene TRBV11-2 combines with J gene TRBJ1-6; D unresolved. V was trimmed by 2 bases and J by 7 bases, leaving 12 bases between them. The CDR3 covers 15 residues. Germline CDR1 and CDR2: SGHAT and FQNNGV. The CDR3: CASSLSGTTNSPLHF. The CDR3 DNA sequence: TGTGCCAGCAGCTTATCCGGCACAACAAATTCACCCCTCCACTTT.

CDR3 protein: CASSLGSANYEQYF. The CDR3 bases are TGCGCCAGCAGCTTGGGGAGCGCGAACTACGAGCAGTACTTC. The chain has TRBV5-1 and TRBJ2-7; D not resolved. The V gene's germline CDR1 is SGHRS and CDR2 YFSETQ. V dropped 0 bases and J dropped 3 bases, with 10 bases sitting between them. This CDR3 is built from 14 residues.

In its sample, this clonotype was seen many times. This chain joins TRBV28 and TRBJ2-7; no clear D. CDR3 length: 13 amino acids. V lost 2 bases and J 7 bases, leaving 12 bases between the germline ends. CDR1 and CDR2 from the germline V gene are MDHEN and SYDVKM. The CDR3 protein is CASSLVYRKEQYF. The DNA for the CDR3 is TGTGCCAGCAGTTTAGTGTACCGGAAAGAGCAGTACTTC.

This clonotype came up a few times. V usage is TRBV28 and J usage is TRBJ2-5; 13 positions match TRBD2. V was pared by 6 bases and J by 5 bases, with 15 bases of the junction left unmatched. CDR1 is MDHEN, CDR2 SYDVKM, per germline. This CDR3 is built from 18 residues. The CDR3 reads CASRPDLLAGGLGETQYF. CDR3 nucleotide sequence: TGTGCCAGCAGACCCGACCTACTAGCGGGGGGGCTAGGGGAGACCCAGTACTTC.

This clonotype was seen a handful of times. The gene calls are TRBV27 and TRBJ2-7; 12 nucleotides agree with TRBD1. V shed 5 bases and J 5 bases; nucleotides not matched to a gene: 10. Germline-derived CDR1 and CDR2 are MNHEY and SMNVEV (reference sequence). The CDR3 totals 16 residues. CDR3 coding DNA: TGTGCCAGCAGTCCTGGGACAGGGGGCGCTTCTAACGAGCAGTACTTC. Translated: CASSPGTGGASNEQYF.

For this clonotype: A much larger clone lies one base from this, so it may be a read error. This chain joins TRBV12-3 or TRBV12-4 and TRBJ1-6; 7 bases match TRBD1. Unmatched junction bases numbered 9, after V lost 6 bases and J lost 10 bases. This CDR3 is built from 14 residues. In DNA, the CDR3 is TGTGCCAGCAGGGACAGGTTTCTTTACTCACCCCTCCACTTT. The encoded protein is CASRDRFLYSPLHF.

The rearrangement links TRBV6-5 to TRBJ1-1; D uncertain. V lost 11 bases and J 4 bases, leaving 17 bases between the germline ends. Germline V gives CDR1 MNHEY, CDR2 SVGAGI. The CDR3 runs 13 residues. The CDR3 region has the DNA TGTGCCGGCGGGAGAGACGGCGGCACTGAAGCTTTCTTT. Translation gives CAGGRDGGTEAFF.

This clonotype has ten or more counts. The chain employs TRBV29-1 and TRBJ2-5, with a weak D call TRBD2 (7 bases). CDR1 is SQVTM and CDR2 is ANQGSEA in the germline V gene. The CDR3 consists of 13 residues. V lost 8 bases to trimming and J lost 4 bases, with 17 bases between them. The CDR3 nucleotides read TGCAGCTCGAGGGGGGGAGTCCGAGAGACCCAGTACTTC. Its protein is CSSRGGVRETQYF.

The chain employs TRBV18 and TRBJ2-1; the D is unclear. Trimming removed 1 base at V and 0 bases at J, with 7 bases between. Germline CDR1 and CDR2: KGHSH and LQKENI. The CDR3 is 15 residues long. This CDR3 is CASSPRMSSYNEQFF. Here the CDR3 DNA reads TGTGCCAGCTCACCACGAATGAGCTCCTACAATGAGCAGTTCTTC.

The rearrangement links TRBV6-6 to TRBJ1-3; 9 bases fit TRBD1. The CDR3 has 17 residues. CDR1 is MNHNY and CDR2 is SVGAGI in the germline V gene (reference sequence). Trimming took 0 bases from V and 3 from J; bases not matched to a gene: 6. The CDR3 region has the DNA TGTGCCAGCAGTTACTCGAAGGCGACAGGGGGTGGAAACACCATATATTTT. Protein: CASSYSKATGGGNTIYF.

The gene calls are TRBV5-6 and TRBJ2-4, with TRBD1 identical over 8 bases. The trim removed 4 bases at V and 2 bases at J, leaving 11 bases unmatched. The germline V gene has CDR1 SGHDT and CDR2 YYEEEE. This CDR3 spans 17 amino acids. CDR3 region: CASSPLTGEFPKNIQYF. The CDR3 DNA reads as TGTGCCAGCAGCCCCTTGACAGGGGAGTTTCCCAAAAACATTCAGTACTTC. The variable domain in full, completed from reference TRBV5-6 and TRBJ2-4, reads DAGVTQSPTHLIKTRGQQVTLRCSPKSGHDTVSWYQQALGQGPQFIFQYYEEEERQRGNFPDRFSGHQFPNYSSELNVNALLLGDSALYLCASSPLTGEFPKNIQYFGAGTRLSVL.

This clonotype was counted many times. The rearrangement uses TRBV20-1 and TRBJ1-2; D is ambiguous. Per germline, CDR1 DFQATT and CDR2 SNEGSKA (reference sequence). V was shortened by 3 bases and J by 4 bases, with 9 bases between the two germline ends. CDR3 length equals 12 residues. The CDR3 sequence: CSARMEGYGYTF. As DNA, the CDR3 is TGCAGTGCTAGGATGGAAGGCTATGGCTACACCTTC.

The sample holds a few counts of this clonotype. Here the CDR3 reads CASSSVGQGENIQYF. DNA of the CDR3: TGTGCCAGCAGCTCGGTCGGACAGGGGGAGAACATTCAGTACTTC. V gene TRBV7-9 combines with J gene TRBJ2-4, with 10 bases matching TRBD1. Germline V gives CDR1 SEHNR, CDR2 FQNEAQ (reference sequence). V shed 4 bases, J shed 7 bases, and the junction held 7 bases outside the gene matches. The CDR3 consists of 15 residues.

This chain uses TRBV20-1 with TRBJ1-6; D unresolved. This CDR3 spans 15 amino acids. V was cut by 6 bases and J by 14 bases, with 26 bases left in between. In germline, CDR1 is DFQATT, CDR2 SNEGSKA (reference sequence). The CDR3 is CSARRAGYKVGSLHF. The DNA of the CDR3 is TGCAGTGCCCGTAGGGCAGGTTACAAAGTAGGGTCCCTCCACTTT.

A remark on this clonotype: One end of the junction does not line up with germline, which may come from a read error. The chain couples TRBV3-1 to TRBJ2-1; 9 nucleotides match TRBD1. There are 17 residues in the CDR3. Germline values: CDR1 LGHDT, CDR2 YNNKEL (reference sequence). This chain's CDR3 is CASGQRGRGQGNNEQFF. The CDR3 DNA reads as TGTGCCAGCGGCCAAAGAGGTAGGGGACAGGGTAACAATGAGCAGTTCTTC.

This clonotype was seen repeatedly, ten times or more. The chain joins TRBV6-6 to TRBJ2-1; D is ambiguous. Trimming shortened V by 0 bases and J by 10 bases, and 10 bases separated the two germline ends. Germline V gene data show CDR1 as MNHNY and CDR2 as SVGAGI (reference sequence). This CDR3 has 13 amino acids. The CDR3 is CASSYSLGMEQFF. In nucleotides, the CDR3 is TGTGCCAGCAGTTACTCTTTGGGGATGGAGCAGTTCTTC.

The chain employs TRBV29-1 and TRBJ1-1, with D uncertain. V dropped 7 bases and J dropped 1 base, with 10 bases sitting between them. This CDR3 region has 12 residues. The germline CDR1 and CDR2 sequences are SQVTM and ANQGSEA. Written as DNA, the CDR3 is TGCAGCGGTGCCAGGAGGAACACTGAAGCTTTCTTT. It encodes CSGARRNTEAFF.

The chain has TRBV29-1 and TRBJ2-3; 7 bases are shared with TRBD2. The germline V gene encodes CDR1 SQVTM and CDR2 ANQGSEA. The CDR3 runs 15 residues. V was clipped by 4 bases and J by 1 base; unmatched bases: 8. The CDR3 nucleotides are TGCAGCGTTGTTGCGCGGGAGACGGGCACAGATACGCAGTATTTT. It yields the protein CSVVARETGTDTQYF.

The chain couples TRBV15 to TRBJ2-1; 12 nucleotides line up with TRBD2. V lost 11 bases to trimming and J lost 7 bases; unmatched junction nucleotides: 6. CDR1 LNHNV and CDR2 YYDKDF come from the germline V gene (reference sequence). This CDR3 has 13 residues. CDR3 DNA: TGTGCCGCTAGCGGGGGGGCGGAGAATGAGCAGTTCTTC. Protein: CAASGGAENEQFF.

This clonotype occurred a few times. This chain connects TRBV28 to TRBJ2-3; D is uncertain. There are 13 residues in the CDR3. The V end was cut by 10 bases, the J end by 2 bases, with 13 bases between. Per germline, CDR1 MDHEN and CDR2 SYDVKM. The CDR3 here is CATRVSPTDTQYF. The CDR3, as DNA: TGTGCCACCCGTGTAAGTCCCACAGATACGCAGTATTTT.

The chain couples TRBV7-2 to TRBJ2-3; D possibly corresponds to TRBD1 (5 bases). CDR3 length: 14 amino acids. CDR1 is SGHTA and CDR2 is FQGNSA in the germline V gene. The V end was cut by 8 bases, the J end by 3 bases, with 15 bases between. CDR3 in amino acids: CASGQSGATDTQYF. The CDR3 nucleotides read TGTGCCAGCGGCCAAAGTGGGGCGACAGATACGCAGTATTTT.

This chain joins TRBV12-3 or TRBV12-4 and TRBJ2-1; D gene ambiguous. With 3 bases removed from V and 0 bases from J, the gap between germline ends came to 9 bases. CDR3 length: 15 amino acids. CDR3: CASSLQTPSYNEQFF. CDR3 DNA sequence: TGTGCCAGCAGTTTGCAGACCCCCTCCTACAATGAGCAGTTCTTC.

The CDR3 spells CAIKGQVADTQYF. CDR3 coding DNA: TGTGCCATCAAGGGACAGGTAGCAGATACGCAGTATTTT. V gene TRBV10-3 combines with J gene TRBJ2-3; 8 nucleotides match TRBD1. This CDR3 is 13 amino acids long. V dropped 7 bases and J dropped 4; count of bases not matched to a gene: 4. Germline CDR1 reads ENHRY; CDR2 reads SYGVKD.

This clonotype was detected ten times or more. The J gene is TRBJ2-5, the V gene TRBV20-1, with D perhaps given as TRBD1 or TRBD2 (5 bases each). This CDR3 contains 14 residues. CDR1 is DFQATT and CDR2 is SNEGSKA in the germline V gene (reference sequence). Deletions cut 4 bases from V and 3 bases from J, with 15 bases between. This CDR3 is CSAIGGRGEETQYF. For the CDR3, the DNA is TGCAGTGCTATTGGAGGCCGAGGGGAAGAGACCCAGTACTTC.